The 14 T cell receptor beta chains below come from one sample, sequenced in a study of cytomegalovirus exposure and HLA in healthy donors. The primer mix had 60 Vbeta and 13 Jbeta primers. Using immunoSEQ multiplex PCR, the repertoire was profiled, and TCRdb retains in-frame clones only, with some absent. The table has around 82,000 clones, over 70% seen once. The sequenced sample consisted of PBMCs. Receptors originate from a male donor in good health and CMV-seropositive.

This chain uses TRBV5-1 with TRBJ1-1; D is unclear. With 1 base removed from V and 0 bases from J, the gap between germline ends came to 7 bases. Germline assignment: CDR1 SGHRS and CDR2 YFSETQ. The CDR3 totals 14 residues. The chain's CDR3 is CASSLTDMNTEAFF. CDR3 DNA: TGCGCCAGCAGCTTGACAGATATGAACACTGAAGCTTTCTTT.

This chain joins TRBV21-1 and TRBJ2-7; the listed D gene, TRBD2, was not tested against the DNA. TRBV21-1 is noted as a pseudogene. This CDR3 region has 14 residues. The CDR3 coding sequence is TGTGCCAGCAGCAAAAGCGGGAGCCACTCCGAGCAGTACTTC. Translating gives CASSKSGSHSEQYF.

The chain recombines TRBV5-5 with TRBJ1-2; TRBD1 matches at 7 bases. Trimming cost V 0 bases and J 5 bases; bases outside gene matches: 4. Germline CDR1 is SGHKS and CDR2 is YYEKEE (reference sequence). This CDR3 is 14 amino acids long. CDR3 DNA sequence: TGTGCCAGCAGCTTGGCCGGGGACAGATATGGCTACACCTTC. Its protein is CASSLAGDRYGYTF.

This CDR3 reads CASRSTGFSNQPQHF. CDR3 DNA sequence: TGTGCCAGCAGGTCGACAGGGTTTAGCAATCAGCCCCAGCATTTT. This chain uses TRBV2 with TRBJ1-5; TRBD1 matches 7 bases. The germline gives CDR1 SNHLY, CDR2 FYNNEI. Germline trimming cut 6 bases from V and 0 bases from J; bases unmatched to any gene: 5. The CDR3 runs to 15 residues.

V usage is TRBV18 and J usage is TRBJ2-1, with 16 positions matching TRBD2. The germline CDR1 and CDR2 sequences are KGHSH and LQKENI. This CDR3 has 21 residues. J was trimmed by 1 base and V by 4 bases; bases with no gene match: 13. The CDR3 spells CASSLRERGLAGGASYNEQFF. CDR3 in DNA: TGTGCCAGCTCACTTCGAGAGAGGGGACTAGCGGGAGGGGCATCCTACAATGAGCAGTTCTTC.

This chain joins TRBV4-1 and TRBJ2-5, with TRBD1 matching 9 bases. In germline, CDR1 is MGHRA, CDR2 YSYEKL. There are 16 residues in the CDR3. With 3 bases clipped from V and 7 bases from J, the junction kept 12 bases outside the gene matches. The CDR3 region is CASSQDSGTGSTTQYF. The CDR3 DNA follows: TGCGCCAGCAGCCAGGATTCCGGGACAGGGTCTACGACCCAGTACTTC.

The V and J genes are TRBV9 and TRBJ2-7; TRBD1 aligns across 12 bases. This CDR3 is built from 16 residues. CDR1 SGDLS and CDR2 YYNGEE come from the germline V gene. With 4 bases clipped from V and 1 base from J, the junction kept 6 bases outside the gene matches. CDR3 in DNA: TGTGCCAGCAGCCCGGGGACAGGGGGCGAATCCTACGAGCAGTACTTC. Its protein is CASSPGTGGESYEQYF.

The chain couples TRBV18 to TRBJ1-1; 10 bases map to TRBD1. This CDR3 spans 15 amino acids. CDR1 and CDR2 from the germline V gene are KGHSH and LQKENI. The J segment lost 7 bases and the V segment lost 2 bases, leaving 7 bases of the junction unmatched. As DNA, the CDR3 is TGTGCCAGCTCACCAGCCGGACAGGGGGTGGGTGAAGCTTTCTTT. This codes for CASSPAGQGVGEAFF.

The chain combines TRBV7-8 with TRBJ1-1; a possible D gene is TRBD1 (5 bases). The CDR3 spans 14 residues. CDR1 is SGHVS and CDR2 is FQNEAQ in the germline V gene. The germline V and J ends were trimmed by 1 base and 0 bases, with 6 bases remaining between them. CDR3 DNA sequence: TGTGCCAGCAGCTTAGGACAGATGAACACTGAAGCTTTCTTT. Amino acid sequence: CASSLGQMNTEAFF.

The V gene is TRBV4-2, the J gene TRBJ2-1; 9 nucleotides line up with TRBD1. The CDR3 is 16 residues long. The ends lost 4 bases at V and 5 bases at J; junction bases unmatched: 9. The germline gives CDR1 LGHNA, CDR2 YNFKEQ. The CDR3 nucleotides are TGTGCCAGCAGCCGACTCCCGGGACAGGGCAACAATGAGCAGTTCTTC. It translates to CASSRLPGQGNNEQFF.

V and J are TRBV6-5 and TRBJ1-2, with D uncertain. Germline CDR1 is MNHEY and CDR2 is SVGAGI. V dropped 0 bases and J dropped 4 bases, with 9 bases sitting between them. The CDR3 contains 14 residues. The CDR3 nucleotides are TGTGCCAGCAGTTACTCGTCGGGGTTCTATGGCTACACCTTC. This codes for CASSYSSGFYGYTF.

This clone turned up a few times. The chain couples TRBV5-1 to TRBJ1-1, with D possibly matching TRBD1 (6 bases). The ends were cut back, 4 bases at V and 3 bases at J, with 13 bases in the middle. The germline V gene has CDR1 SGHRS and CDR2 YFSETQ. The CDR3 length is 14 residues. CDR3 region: CASSLGEGDTEAFF. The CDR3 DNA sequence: TGCGCCAGCAGCCTCGGGGAGGGGGACACTGAAGCTTTCTTT.

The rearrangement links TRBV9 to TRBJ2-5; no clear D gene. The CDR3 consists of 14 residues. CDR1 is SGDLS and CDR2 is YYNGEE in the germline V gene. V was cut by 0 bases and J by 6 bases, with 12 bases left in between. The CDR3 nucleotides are TGTGCCAGCAGCGTAGATGGGTACAGACAGACCCAGTACTTC. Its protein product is CASSVDGYRQTQYF.

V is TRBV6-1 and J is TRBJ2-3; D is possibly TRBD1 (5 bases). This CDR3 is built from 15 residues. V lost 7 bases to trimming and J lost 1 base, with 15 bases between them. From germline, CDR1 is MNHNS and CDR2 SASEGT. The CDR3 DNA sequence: TGTGCCAGCACTGCTAGTCTAGGGGGCACAGATACGCAGTATTTT. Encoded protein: CASTASLGGTDTQYF.